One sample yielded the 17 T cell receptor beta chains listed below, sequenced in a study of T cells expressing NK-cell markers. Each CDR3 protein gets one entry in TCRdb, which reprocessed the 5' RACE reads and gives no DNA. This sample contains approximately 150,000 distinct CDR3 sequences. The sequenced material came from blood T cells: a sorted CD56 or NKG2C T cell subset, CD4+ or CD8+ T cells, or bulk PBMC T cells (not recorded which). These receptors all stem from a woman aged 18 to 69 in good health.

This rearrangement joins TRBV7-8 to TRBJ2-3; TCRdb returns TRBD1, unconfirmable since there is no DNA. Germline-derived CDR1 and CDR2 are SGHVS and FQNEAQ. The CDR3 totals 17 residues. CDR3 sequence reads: CASSLAGGSPSTDTQYF. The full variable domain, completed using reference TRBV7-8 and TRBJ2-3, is GAGVSQSPRYKVAKRGQDVALRCDPISGHVSLFWYQQALGQGPEFLTYFQNEAQLDKSGLPSDRFFAERPEGSVSTLKIQRTQQEDSAVYLCASSLAGGSPSTDTQYFGPGTRLTVL.

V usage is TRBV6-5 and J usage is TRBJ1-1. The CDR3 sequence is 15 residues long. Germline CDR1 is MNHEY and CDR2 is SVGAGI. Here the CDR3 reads CASSYSITSRTEAFF.

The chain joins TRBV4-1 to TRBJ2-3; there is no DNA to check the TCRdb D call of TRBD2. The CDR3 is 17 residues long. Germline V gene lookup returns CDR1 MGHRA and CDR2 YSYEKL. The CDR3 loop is CASSQGGLAGSTDTQYF.

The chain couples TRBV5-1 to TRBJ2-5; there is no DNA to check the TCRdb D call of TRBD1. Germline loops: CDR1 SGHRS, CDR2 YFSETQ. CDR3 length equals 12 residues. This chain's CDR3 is CASGVGQETQYF.

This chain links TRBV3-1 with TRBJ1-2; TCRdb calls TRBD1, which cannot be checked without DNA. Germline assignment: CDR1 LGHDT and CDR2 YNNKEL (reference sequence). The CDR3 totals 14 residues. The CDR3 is CASSQDPTGLGYTF.

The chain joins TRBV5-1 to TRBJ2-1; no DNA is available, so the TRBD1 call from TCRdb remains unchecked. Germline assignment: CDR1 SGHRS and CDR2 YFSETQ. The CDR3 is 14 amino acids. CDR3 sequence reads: CASSLAGTGDEQFF.

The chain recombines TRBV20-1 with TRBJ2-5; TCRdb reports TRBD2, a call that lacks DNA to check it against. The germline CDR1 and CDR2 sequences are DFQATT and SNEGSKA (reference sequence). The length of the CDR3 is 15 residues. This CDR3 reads CSAAQPSDYQETQYF.

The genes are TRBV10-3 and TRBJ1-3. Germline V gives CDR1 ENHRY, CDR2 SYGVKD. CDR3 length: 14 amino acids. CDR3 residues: CATREGHSGNTIYF.

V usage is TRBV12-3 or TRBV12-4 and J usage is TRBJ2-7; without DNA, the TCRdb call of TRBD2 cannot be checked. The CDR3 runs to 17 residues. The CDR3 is CASSLARASGTTTAGYF.

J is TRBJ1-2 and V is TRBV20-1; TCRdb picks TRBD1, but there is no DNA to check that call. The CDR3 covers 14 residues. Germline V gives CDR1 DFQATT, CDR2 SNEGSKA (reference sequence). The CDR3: CSARLDTGAFGYTF.

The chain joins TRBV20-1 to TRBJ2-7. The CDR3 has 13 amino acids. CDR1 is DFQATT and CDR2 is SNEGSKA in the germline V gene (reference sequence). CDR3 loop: CSASPSYTYEQYF.

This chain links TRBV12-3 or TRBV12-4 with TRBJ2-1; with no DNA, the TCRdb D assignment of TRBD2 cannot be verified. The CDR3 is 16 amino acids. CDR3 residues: CASSSSSGSSYNEQFF.

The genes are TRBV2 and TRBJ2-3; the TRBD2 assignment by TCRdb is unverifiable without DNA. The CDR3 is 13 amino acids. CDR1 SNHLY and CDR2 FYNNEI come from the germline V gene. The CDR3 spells CASSVEVTDTQYF.

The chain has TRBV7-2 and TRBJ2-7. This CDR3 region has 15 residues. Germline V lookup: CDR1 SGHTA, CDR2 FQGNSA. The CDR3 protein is CASSLGPTATYEQYF.

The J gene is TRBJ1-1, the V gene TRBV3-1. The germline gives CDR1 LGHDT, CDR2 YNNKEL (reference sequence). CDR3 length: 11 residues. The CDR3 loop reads CASTSTSRAFF.

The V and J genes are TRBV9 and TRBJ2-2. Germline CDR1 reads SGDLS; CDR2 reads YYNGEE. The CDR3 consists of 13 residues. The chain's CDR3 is CASSVGGTGELFF.

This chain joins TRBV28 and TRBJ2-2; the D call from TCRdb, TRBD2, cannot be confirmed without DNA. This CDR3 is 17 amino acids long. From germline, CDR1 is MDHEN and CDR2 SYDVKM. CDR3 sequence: CASRGSSGRRGTGELFF. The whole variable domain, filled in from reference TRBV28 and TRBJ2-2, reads DVKVTQSSRYLVKRTGEKVFLECVQDMDHENMFWYRQDPGLGLRLIYFSYDVKMKEKGDIPEGYSVSREKKERFSLILESASTNQTSMYLCASRGSSGRRGTGELFFGEGSRLTVL.